This T cell receptor (beta chain) appears in the sequencing data of a study of T-cell reconstitution after alpha-beta-depleted transplantation in children. Unique molecular identifiers were used in preparing the TCRbeta library. Each CDR3 protein gets one entry after TCRdb re-called the PCR reads with MiXCR. The sample has approximately 350,000 distinct CDR3 sequences, about 14% seen once. This clonotype was recorded many times. The junction had 11 bases not matched to a gene; V was cut back by 4 bases and J by 3 bases. The CDR3 extends over 16 amino acids. Germline CDR1 SEHNR, CDR2 FQNEAQ (reference sequence).

This chain connects TRBV7-9 to TRBJ1-2, with 7 positions matching TRBD1. This material consisted of PBMCs, taken from the stem cell graft. This TCR was recovered from a human donor who donated a stem cell graft to a child with Fanconi anemia. This CDR3 is CASSYAGTVGDYGYTF. CDR3 nucleotides: TGTGCCAGCAGCTACGCCGGGACAGTGGGGGACTATGGCTACACCTTC. The whole variable domain, remainder taken from reference TRBV7-9 and TRBJ1-2, is DTGVSQNPRHKITKRGQNVTFRCDPISEHNRLYWYRQTLGQGPEFLTYFQNEAQLEKSRLLSDRFSAERPKGSFSTLEIQRTEQGDSAMYLCASSYAGTVGDYGYTFGSGTRLTVV.